One sample yielded the 24 T cell receptor beta chains listed below, sequenced in a study of T cell responses to AZD1222 COVID-19 vaccine. Sequenced by immunoSEQ multiplex PCR; TCRdb stores in-frame clones only, minus some. The profile covers approximately 150,000 clones, with more than 85% appearing a single time and roughly 3.4% taken by the ten largest. The specimen comprised peripheral blood, sampled 28 days after the second AZD1222 dose. All receptors come from an adult who received the AZD1222 COVID-19 vaccine.

V gene TRBV10-1 combines with J gene TRBJ1-5; D uncertain. The ends were cut back, 5 bases at V and 7 bases at J, with 9 bases in the middle. Germline V gene sequence: CDR1 WNHNN, CDR2 SYGVQD (reference sequence). The CDR3 consists of 12 residues. In nucleotides, the CDR3 is TGCGCCAGCAGTACAACCCTGCAGCCCCAGCATTTT. Translating gives CASSTTLQPQHF.

The J gene is TRBJ1-1, the V gene TRBV21-1. TRBV21-1 is a pseudogene segment. The CDR3 loop spans 16 amino acids. In DNA form, the CDR3 reads TGTGCCAGCAGCAAAGCCCCTCTATTACAGAACACTGAAGCTTTCTTT. It is translated as CASSKAPLLQNTEAFF.

This clone was counted once. CDR3 nucleotides: TGTGCCAGCAGTGATCCCCGGGTGGGCCGGGGCGGCACAGATACGCAGTATTTT. This sequence encodes CASSDPRVGRGGTDTQYF. The chain employs TRBV25-1 and TRBJ2-3; D assignment may be TRBD1 or TRBD2 (5 bases each). CDR1 is MGHDK, CDR2 SYGVNS, per germline. The V end lost 3 bases, the J end lost 1 base, and 20 bases lay between the germline ends. The CDR3 consists of 18 residues.

The J gene is TRBJ1-2, the V gene TRBV9; 8 positions match TRBD1. Germline V CDR1 and CDR2: SGDLS, YYNGEE. This CDR3 comprises 13 residues. The trim removed 4 bases at V and 4 bases at J, leaving 3 bases unmatched. CDR3 nucleotide sequence: TGTGCCAGCAGCCCAGGGGGCACCTATGGCTACACCTTC. Encoded protein: CASSPGGTYGYTF.

The chain joins TRBV4-3 to TRBJ2-3; 13 bases match TRBD2. The V gene's germline CDR1 is LGHNA and CDR2 YSLEER. The ends lost 3 bases at V and 4 bases at J; junction bases unmatched: 10. The CDR3 extends over 18 amino acids. The CDR3 region has the DNA TGCGCCAGCAGCCATTTGGGACTAGCGGGACCAAATGCAGATACGCAGTATTTT. Its protein is CASSHLGLAGPNADTQYF.

This chain links TRBV7-2 with TRBJ2-5, with 8 bases matching TRBD2. Germline CDR1 reads SGHTA; CDR2 reads FQGNSA. This CDR3 is built from 15 residues. V shed 2 bases and J 2 bases; nucleotides not matched to a gene: 4. CDR3 sequence: CASSLHAGGQETQYF. CDR3 nucleotide sequence: TGTGCCAGCAGCTTACATGCGGGAGGACAAGAGACCCAGTACTTC.

The rearrangement uses TRBV29-1 and TRBJ1-2; 11 nucleotides align to TRBD1. Germline V gene sequence: CDR1 SQVTM, CDR2 ANQGSEA. The CDR3 covers 15 residues. The J segment lost 1 base and the V segment lost 6 bases, leaving 7 bases of the junction unmatched. In DNA form, the CDR3 reads TGCAGCGTCCCCCCCGGGACAGGGGGTAACTATGGCTACACCTTC. Encoded protein: CSVPPGTGGNYGYTF.

The chain carries TRBV5-1 and TRBJ1-5; D unclear. Germline V gives CDR1 SGHRS, CDR2 YFSETQ. There are 15 residues in the CDR3. With 0 bases removed from V and 1 base from J, the gap between germline ends came to 8 bases. Here the CDR3 reads CASSLVSVSNQPQHF. The CDR3 DNA reads as TGCGCCAGCAGCTTGGTGAGCGTGAGCAATCAGCCCCAGCATTTT.

The chain recombines TRBV5-1 with TRBJ2-3; 7 nucleotides line up with TRBD2. Per the germline V gene, CDR1 is SGHRS and CDR2 is YFSETQ. The CDR3 has 14 amino acids. After removal of 4 bases from V and 0 bases from J, the junction contained 2 bases not matched to a gene. The CDR3 region is CASSASGSTDTQYF. DNA for the CDR3: TGCGCCAGCAGCGCTAGCGGAAGCACAGATACGCAGTATTTT.

J is TRBJ2-7 and V is TRBV10-3, with 11 bases that match TRBD1. This CDR3 is built from 15 residues. Germline CDR1 ENHRY, CDR2 SYGVKD. Trimming took 5 bases from V and 2 from J; bases not matched to a gene: 5. CDR3 region: CAISKPGQGAYEQYF. CDR3 coding DNA: TGTGCCATCAGTAAACCGGGACAGGGGGCCTACGAGCAGTACTTC.

This clone was counted a few times. V is TRBV7-9 and J is TRBJ2-4, with 8 bases that match TRBD2. Germline-derived CDR1 and CDR2 are SEHNR and FQNEAQ (reference sequence). The length of the CDR3 is 15 residues. V gave up 3 bases and J gave up 4 bases; unmatched junction bases: 5. Here the CDR3 DNA reads TGTGCCAGCAGCTTGAGCGGGAGTTCGAAAAACATTCAGTACTTC. The encoded protein is CASSLSGSSKNIQYF.

The J gene is TRBJ1-2, the V gene TRBV3-1 (or the pseudogene TRBV3-2), with D tentatively TRBD1 (6 bases). Germline assignment: CDR1 LGHDT and CDR2 YNNKEL (reference sequence). Trimming left V 6 bases short and J 2 bases short, with 19 bases between. The CDR3 is made up of 16 amino acids. CDR3: CASRQLRQALNYGYTF. For the CDR3, the DNA is TGTGCCAGCAGACAGTTACGACAGGCCTTGAACTATGGCTACACCTTC.

This CDR3 is CAWNRPGENTEAFF. The CDR3 nucleotides read TGTGCCTGGAACCGACCCGGGGAAAACACTGAAGCTTTCTTT. The chain employs TRBV30 and TRBJ1-1; D unresolved. The V gene lost 4 bases and the J gene lost 2 bases, with 14 bases spanning the gap. Germline CDR1 reads GTSNPN; CDR2 reads SVGIG (reference sequence). The CDR3 is made up of 14 amino acids. The full variable domain, with the rest looked up from reference TRBV30 and TRBJ1-1, is SQTIHQWPATLVQPVGSPLSLECTVEGTSNPNLYWYRQAAGRGLQLLFYSVGIGQISSEVPQNLSASRPQDRQFILSSKKLLLSDSGFYLCAWNRPGENTEAFFGQGTRLTVV.

The rearrangement uses TRBV19 and TRBJ1-3; 8 bases agree with TRBD1. CDR1 and CDR2 from the germline V gene are LNHDA and SQIVND (reference sequence). J gave up 3 bases and V 7 bases, and 5 bases lay outside the gene matches. The CDR3 loop spans 14 amino acids. In nucleotides, the CDR3 is TGTGCCAGTATAGCAGGGGGCAATGGAAACACCATATATTTT. Translating it yields CASIAGGNGNTIYF.

This chain joins TRBV18 and TRBJ1-3; D is ambiguous. Germline-derived CDR1 and CDR2 are KGHSH and LQKENI. V lost 5 bases to trimming and J lost 1 base, with 6 bases between them. This CDR3 spans 13 amino acids. The CDR3 nucleotides are TGTGCCAGCTCAACCGGGTCTGGAAACACCATATATTTT. This translates into CASSTGSGNTIYF.

This chain connects TRBV7-2 to TRBJ2-7; 7 positions match TRBD2. CDR1 is SGHTA and CDR2 is FQGNSA in the germline V gene. CDR3 length equals 13 residues. The junction had 6 bases not matched to a gene; V was cut back by 8 bases and J by 2 bases. The CDR3 protein is CASGGGLTYEQYF. Here the CDR3 DNA reads TGTGCCAGCGGCGGGGGACTAACCTACGAGCAGTACTTC.

This chain joins TRBV10-3 and TRBJ1-1, with D unresolved. The germline V and J ends were trimmed by 4 bases and 2 bases, with 8 bases remaining between them. Germline CDR1 reads ENHRY; CDR2 reads SYGVKD. This CDR3 region has 13 residues. The CDR3 DNA sequence: TGTGCCATCAGTGGACGGAGCAACACTGAAGCTTTCTTT. Translating gives CAISGRSNTEAFF.

This chain connects TRBV5-1 to TRBJ1-6; tentatively, D is TRBD1 (5 bases). V dropped 4 bases and J dropped 10 bases, with 30 bases sitting between them. The CDR3 is 19 amino acids. Per germline, CDR1 SGHRS and CDR2 YFSETQ. CDR3 in amino acids: CASSPFISFDTGVKSPLHF. The CDR3 DNA reads TGCGCCAGCAGCCCTTTCATAAGCTTCGACACGGGGGTAAAGTCACCCCTCCACTTT.

A single count supports this clone. J is TRBJ1-1 and V is TRBV19, with no clear D. V was pared by 6 bases and J by 3 bases, with 5 bases between. The CDR3 covers 11 residues. From germline, CDR1 is LNHDA and CDR2 SQIVND (reference sequence). The CDR3 protein is CASRKDTEAFF. CDR3 sequence (DNA): TGTGCCAGTAGAAAGGACACTGAAGCTTTCTTT.

This rearrangement joins TRBV7-2 to TRBJ1-2, with D possibly matching TRBD1 (5 bases). There are 13 residues in the CDR3. Germline CDR1 SGHTA, CDR2 FQGNSA. V was clipped by 3 bases and J by 6 bases, with 11 bases between them. In DNA form, the CDR3 reads TGTGCCAGCAGCTTTTGGGCAGGGCATGGCTACACCTTC. Translated, it gives CASSFWAGHGYTF.

The chain recombines TRBV10-3 with TRBJ2-5, with 8 bases matching TRBD1. Germline CDR1 ENHRY, CDR2 SYGVKD. The J segment lost 7 bases and the V segment lost 4 bases, leaving 14 bases of the junction unmatched. The CDR3 extends over 16 amino acids. CDR3 sequence (DNA): TGTGCCATCAGTGGCGGCGGGCAGGGGGCTGGGTGGACCCAGTACTTC. As protein: CAISGGGQGAGWTQYF.

This chain joins TRBV5-6 and TRBJ2-1, with D unresolved. V was shortened by 2 bases and J by 7 bases, with 4 bases between the two germline ends. The CDR3 has 11 amino acids. CDR1 is SGHDT and CDR2 is YYEEEE in the germline V gene. Here the CDR3 DNA reads TGTGCCAGCAGCTTAAGTAATGAGCAGTTCTTC. Protein sequence: CASSLSNEQFF.

The chain employs TRBV3-1 (or the pseudogene TRBV3-2) and TRBJ1-4; D unresolved. Looked up from germline, CDR1 is LGHDT and CDR2 is YNNKEL (reference sequence). The V end was cut by 7 bases, the J end by 10 bases, with 13 bases between. This CDR3 comprises 12 residues. The CDR3 bases are TGTGCCAGCAAAGATCAAGTGGGAAAACTGTTTTTT. It translates to CASKDQVGKLFF.

The chain employs TRBV27 and TRBJ2-3, with a weak D call TRBD2 (7 bases). V was clipped by 2 bases and J by 9 bases, with 18 bases between them. In germline, CDR1 is MNHEY, CDR2 SMNVEV (reference sequence). The CDR3 runs 15 residues. The CDR3 loop is CASSLKGGSRGTQYF. CDR3 DNA: TGTGCCAGCAGTTTAAAGGGGGGGAGTCGTGGAACGCAGTATTTT.